The next 23 T cell receptor beta chains were all read from a single sample in a study of OX40 agonist ivuxolimab in advanced cancers. To prepare the library, the immunoSEQ multiplex PCR assay was applied. What TCRdb holds here is the immuneACCESS table cut down to in-frame rearrangements. Part of the clones is not present; checked against another copy, under half of the missing clones reflect an unresolved V gene, and the others are unexplained. Across this sample there are some 40,000 clones, with 85% seen only once. About a sixth of the sample rests with the top ten. The sample here was CD4+ or CD8+ T cells sorted from blood, taken in a trial of the OX40 agonist ivuxolimab. All receptors come from an adult with an advanced solid tumor such as melanoma, head and neck, liver or kidney cancer.

Concerning this clone: At one end, the junction sequence differs from germline, possibly due to a read error. This rearrangement joins TRBV7-2 to TRBJ1-2, with unresolved D. Per the germline V gene, CDR1 is SGHTA and CDR2 is FQGNSA. The CDR3 length is 15 residues. CDR3 nucleotide sequence: TGCGCCAGCAGCCAACCCAGGCTTAGATTCTGGGGCTACACCTTC. This translates into CASSQPRLRFWGYTF. Supplemented by reference TRBV7-2 and TRBJ1-2, the full variable domain reads GAGVSQSPSNKVTEKGKDVELRCDPISGHTALYWYRQSLGQGLEFLIYFQGNSAPDKSGLPSDRFSAERTGGSVSTLTIQRTQQEDSAVYLCASSQPRLRFWGYTFGSGTRLTVV.

The chain recombines TRBV2 with TRBJ2-7, with TRBD2 identical over 10 bases. V trimming: 4 bases; J trimming: 0 bases; junction bases outside the gene matches: 6. CDR1 and CDR2 from the germline V gene are SNHLY and FYNNEI. The CDR3 runs to 16 residues. The CDR3 coding sequence is TGTGCCAGCAGTGGGAGGACTAGCGGATACTCCTACGAGCAGTACTTC. This gives the protein CASSGRTSGYSYEQYF. Using reference TRBV2 and TRBJ2-7 for the parts outside the CDR3, the full variable domain is EPEVTQTPSHQVTQMGQEVILRCVPISNHLYFYWYRQILGQKVEFLVSFYNNEISEKSEIFDDQFSVERPDGSNFTLKIRSTKLEDSAMYFCASSGRTSGYSYEQYFGPGTRLTVT.

The gene calls are TRBV13 and TRBJ1-4; D is unclear. This CDR3 is 15 amino acids long. Germline V gene data show CDR1 as PRHDT and CDR2 as FYEKMQ (reference sequence). Trimming removed 2 bases from V and 0 bases from J, with 7 bases in between. CDR3 DNA: TGTGCCAGCAGCTTACGCGGTGCAACTAATGAAAAACTGTTTTTT. Its translation is CASSLRGATNEKLFF.

This chain links TRBV7-9 with TRBJ1-1; 7 bases fit TRBD1. Unmatched junction bases numbered 8, after V lost 2 bases and J lost 5 bases. The CDR3 totals 15 residues. Germline-derived CDR1 and CDR2 are SEHNR and FQNEAQ (reference sequence). The CDR3 reads CASSLTPTTGTEAFF. CDR3 DNA: TGTGCCAGCAGCTTAACCCCCACGACAGGGACTGAAGCTTTCTTT.

The gene calls are TRBV29-1 and TRBJ2-7; tentative D call: TRBD2 (6 bases). In germline, CDR1 is SQVTM, CDR2 ANQGSEA. The V end was cut by 8 bases, the J end by 5 bases, with 16 bases between. The CDR3 length is 12 residues. The CDR3 coding sequence is TGCAGCTCAAGGACCGGGAGCCACGAGCAGTACTTC. Amino acid sequence: CSSRTGSHEQYF.

V is TRBV5-8 and J is TRBJ2-1, with D unresolved. The CDR3 is made up of 12 amino acids. Germline lookup yields CDR1 SGHTS and CDR2 YDEGEE. Trimming pared 1 base from V and 3 bases from J, leaving 2 bases between. DNA for the CDR3: TGTGCCAGCAGCTTGTACTACAATGAGCAGTTCTTC. As protein: CASSLYYNEQFF.

This chain uses TRBV15 with TRBJ2-2; D might be TRBD2 (6 bases). The CDR3 contains 17 residues. Trimming removed 0 bases from V and 6 bases from J, with 17 bases in between. Germline V gene lookup returns CDR1 LNHNV and CDR2 YYDKDF (reference sequence). The CDR3 DNA reads TGTGCCACCAGCAGAGATATGTTCCGGGAGATACCCGGGGAGCTGTTTTTT. This gives the protein CATSRDMFREIPGELFF.

The chain's CDR3 is CASSHDRAVSYEQYF. In DNA form, the CDR3 reads TGCGCCAGCAGCCACGACAGGGCCGTCTCCTACGAGCAGTACTTC. The chain is built from TRBV4-3 and TRBJ2-7; 7 positions match TRBD1. The CDR3 length is 15 residues. V was clipped by 3 bases and J by 0 bases; unmatched bases: 5. Looked up from germline, CDR1 is LGHNA and CDR2 is YSLEER.

The V gene is TRBV4-2, the J gene TRBJ1-2; TRBD1 matches 8 bases. V trimming: 4 bases; J trimming: 2 bases; junction bases outside the gene matches: 6. The CDR3 loop spans 15 amino acids. Germline V CDR1 and CDR2: LGHNA, YNFKEQ. The CDR3 nucleotides read TGTGCCAGCAGCCTACCGGGACAGGAGAACTATGGCTACACCTTC. This translates into CASSLPGQENYGYTF.

This clone was detected only a few times. This sequence joins TRBV7-9 and TRBJ2-7; D not resolved. The CDR3 is 11 amino acids. V gave up 3 bases and J gave up 0 bases, with 0 bases separating them. Germline CDR1 reads SEHNR; CDR2 reads FQNEAQ (reference sequence). The CDR3 region is CASSFSYEQYF. The CDR3, as DNA: TGTGCCAGCAGCTTCTCCTACGAGCAGTACTTC.

The rearrangement joins TRBV28 to TRBJ2-1; 12 bases are shared with TRBD2. The germline CDR1 and CDR2 sequences are MDHEN and SYDVKM. Losses at the gene ends were 3 bases for V and 9 bases for J; bases not matched to a gene: 6. The length of the CDR3 is 15 residues. The CDR3 DNA sequence: TGTGCCAGCAGTTTTCTAGCGGGAGGGCCTAGTGAGCAGTTCTTC. This gives the protein CASSFLAGGPSEQFF. The entire variable domain, with the rest obtained from reference TRBV28 and TRBJ2-1, is as follows: DVKVTQSSRYLVKRTGEKVFLECVQDMDHENMFWYRQDPGLGLRLIYFSYDVKMKEKGDIPEGYSVSREKKERFSLILESASTNQTSMYLCASSFLAGGPSEQFFGPGTRLTVL.

The rearrangement links TRBV27 to TRBJ1-5; no clear D gene. From germline, CDR1 is MNHEY and CDR2 SMNVEV (reference sequence). With 2 bases removed from V and 2 bases from J, the gap between germline ends came to 16 bases. The CDR3 totals 17 residues. CDR3 region: CASSLGPFKGGNQPQHF. The CDR3 region has the DNA TGTGCCAGCAGTTTAGGGCCTTTTAAGGGAGGCAATCAGCCCCAGCATTTT.

This clone was detected only once. CDR3 sequence reads: CASSPRLAVSSYEQYF. The CDR3 nucleotides read TGTGCCAGCAGCCCTCGACTAGCGGTTAGCTCCTACGAGCAGTACTTC. The genes are TRBV9 and TRBJ2-7, with 9 positions matching TRBD2. V was pared by 4 bases and J by 0 bases, with 8 bases of the junction left unmatched. The CDR3 has 16 residues. Germline V gene lookup returns CDR1 SGDLS and CDR2 YYNGEE.

CDR3: CASSFPGGHAGIETQYF. CDR3 sequence (DNA): TGTGCCAGCAGCTTTCCCGGAGGGCACGCGGGGATAGAGACCCAGTACTTC. The chain has TRBV7-9 and TRBJ2-5; the D gene is possibly TRBD2 (6 bases). Trimming shortened V by 3 bases and J by 4 bases, and 21 bases separated the two germline ends. The CDR3 runs to 17 residues. Germline V CDR1 and CDR2: SEHNR, FQNEAQ (reference sequence). The variable domain in full, with the rest retrieved from reference TRBV7-9 and TRBJ2-5, is DTGVSQNPRHKITKRGQNVTFRCDPISEHNRLYWYRQTLGQGPEFLTYFQNEAQLEKSRLLSDRFSAERPKGSFSTLEIQRTEQGDSAMYLCASSFPGGHAGIETQYFGPGTRLLVL.

The chain carries TRBV11-2 and TRBJ1-6; a possible D gene is TRBD1 (5 bases). Trimming shortened V by 2 bases and J by 10 bases, and 18 bases separated the two germline ends. The CDR3 is made up of 16 amino acids. From germline, CDR1 is SGHAT and CDR2 FQNNGV. CDR3 DNA sequence: TGTGCCAGCAGCTTAACCCCCGCAGGGCTTGAATCACCCCTCCACTTT. This gives the protein CASSLTPAGLESPLHF.

J is TRBJ2-3 and V is TRBV5-6; 8 bases are shared with TRBD1. CDR3 size: 16 residues. The ends lost 4 bases at V and 1 base at J; junction bases unmatched: 8. From germline, CDR1 is SGHDT and CDR2 YYEEEE. CDR3 nucleotide sequence: TGTGCCAGCAGCAGTTCCACAGGGGGACGCACAGATACGCAGTATTTT. Its translation: CASSSSTGGRTDTQYF. The full variable domain, completed using reference TRBV5-6 and TRBJ2-3, is DAGVTQSPTHLIKTRGQQVTLRCSPKSGHDTVSWYQQALGQGPQFIFQYYEEEERQRGNFPDRFSGHQFPNYSSELNVNALLLGDSALYLCASSSSTGGRTDTQYFGPGTRLTVL.

The chain employs TRBV4-3 and TRBJ2-7; 10 bases line up with TRBD2. The germline V gene has CDR1 LGHNA and CDR2 YSLEER. CDR3 length: 17 amino acids. V lost 0 bases to trimming and J lost 2 bases; unmatched junction nucleotides: 7. The chain's CDR3 is CASSQDSSGRGAYEQYF. DNA of the CDR3: TGCGCCAGCAGCCAAGATTCCAGCGGGAGGGGCGCCTACGAGCAGTACTTC.

This clone was seen once. V gene TRBV21-1 combines with J gene TRBJ2-7. TRBV21-1 counts as a pseudogene. The CDR3 consists of 15 residues. CDR3 sequence: CASSSLGRVKGEQYF. CDR3 nucleotide sequence: TGTGCCAGCAGCTCCCTGGGACGGGTAAAGGGGGAGCAGTACTTC.

The chain carries TRBV27 and TRBJ1-1; possibly TRBD1 for D (6 bases). This CDR3 is 13 amino acids long. Trimming cost V 6 bases and J 10 bases, with 18 bases left between them. Per germline, CDR1 MNHEY and CDR2 SMNVEV (reference sequence). CDR3 DNA: TGTGCCAGCAGGACCACAGGGATACTAGGAGCTTTCTTT. The encoded protein is CASRTTGILGAFF.

The J gene is TRBJ1-2, the V gene TRBV5-4, with 7 bases matching TRBD1. This CDR3 is built from 14 residues. Germline CDR1 is SGHNT and CDR2 is YYREEE (reference sequence). The V gene end was trimmed by 3 bases and the J gene end by 4 bases; junction bases not matched to a gene: 6. The CDR3: CASSYPGQSYGYTF. The CDR3 region has the DNA TGTGCCAGCAGCTATCCGGGACAGAGCTATGGCTACACCTTC. Full variable domain (rest looked up from reference TRBV5-4 and TRBJ1-2): ETGVTQSPTHLIKTRGQQVTLRCSSQSGHNTVSWYQQALGQGPQFIFQYYREEENGRGNFPPRFSGLQFPNYSSELNVNALELDDSALYLCASSYPGQSYGYTFGSGTRLTVV.

This clone was seen a single time. The rearrangement joins TRBV4-3 to TRBJ2-7; D not certain. Between the trimmed V and J ends, which lost 1 base and 1 base, there was a span of 5 bases. The CDR3 sequence is 13 residues long. Per germline, CDR1 LGHNA and CDR2 YSLEER. CDR3 nucleotides: TGCGCCAGCAGCCAAGCCAGGTCCTACGAGCAGTACTTC. This translates into CASSQARSYEQYF.

The chain employs TRBV29-1 and TRBJ1-4; D possibly corresponds to TRBD1 (5 bases). Germline values: CDR1 SQVTM, CDR2 ANQGSEA. V was trimmed by 7 bases and J by 6 bases, leaving 18 bases between them. The CDR3 runs 14 residues. This chain's CDR3 is CSGKGQGRDEKLFF. The DNA of the CDR3 is TGCAGCGGCAAAGGGCAGGGACGGGATGAAAAACTGTTTTTT.

The chain recombines TRBV6-5 with TRBJ1-1, with D possibly being TRBD1 (5 bases). With 6 bases removed from V and 0 bases from J, the gap between germline ends came to 11 bases. Germline lookup yields CDR1 MNHEY and CDR2 SVGAGI. This CDR3 region has 14 residues. CDR3 in DNA: TGTGCCAGCAGCCCCGGGACCGTGAACACTGAAGCTTTCTTT. It is translated as CASSPGTVNTEAFF.